One and the same sample provided the 27 T cell receptor beta chains below, sequenced in a study of T cells after yellow fever vaccination. TCRdb re-derived calls from the 5' RACE reads in MiXCR, one entry per CDR3 protein. The data hold approximately 32,000 distinct CDR3 sequences, with 10% observed a single time. Sequenced here: PBMCs, either bulk or a sorted T-cell subset (CD4+, CD8+, memory, or dextramer-sorted; not recorded which), sampled around 15 days after the first yellow fever vaccination. The receptors were gathered from a man aged 18-30 years who received the YFV17D yellow fever vaccine.

This clonotype was recorded at least ten times. The CDR3 DNA is TGTGCTAGTGGTCCGGGGACTAGCGGTAGCACAGATACGCAGTATTTT. Its translation: CASGPGTSGSTDTQYF. V gene TRBV12-5 combines with J gene TRBJ2-3; 11 bases are a match to TRBD2. The CDR3 runs to 16 residues. Trimming at V came to 5 bases and at J to 0 bases, leaving 4 bases not matched to a gene. Germline lookup yields CDR1 LGHNT and CDR2 FRNRAP.

This clonotype was recorded many times. The rearrangement uses TRBV5-1 and TRBJ1-6; 11 positions agree with TRBD1. Trimming took 0 bases from V and 7 from J; bases not matched to a gene: 3. Germline CDR1 is SGHRS and CDR2 is YFSETQ. CDR3 size: 16 residues. CDR3 protein: CASSLDGTGGNSPLHF. The CDR3 bases are TGCGCCAGCAGCTTGGACGGGACAGGGGGGAATTCACCCCTCCACTTT.

This clonotype occurred many times. This chain joins TRBV9 and TRBJ1-2; no clear D. This CDR3 region has 15 residues. V was clipped by 1 base and J by 8 bases, with 18 bases between them. Germline V gene data show CDR1 as SGDLS and CDR2 as YYNGEE. CDR3 sequence reads: CASSVNSDSTSGYTF. The CDR3 bases are TGTGCCAGCAGCGTAAACTCCGACTCCACGTCAGGCTACACCTTC.

In regard to this clonotype: This may be a read error: a much more frequent sequence differs by one nucleotide. V gene TRBV7-2 combines with J gene TRBJ1-3; D is unresolved. V lost 4 bases and J lost 3, with 13 bases in between. The CDR3 sequence is 15 residues long. The germline CDR1 and CDR2 sequences are SGHTA and FQGNSA. For the CDR3, the DNA is TGTGCCAGCAGCTCAGATTGGGGTGGTGGAAACACCATATATTTT. Protein: CASSSDWGGGNTIYF.

This clonotype was observed at least ten times. The chain is built from TRBV7-3 and TRBJ1-1; weak D call: TRBD1 (6 bases). V was pared by 5 bases and J by 0 bases, with 16 bases between. The CDR3 contains 16 residues. Germline CDR1 reads SGHTA; CDR2 reads FQGTGA. CDR3 sequence reads: CASSPWGGSVNTEAFF. The CDR3 DNA reads as TGTGCCAGCAGCCCCTGGGGGGGCTCCGTGAACACTGAAGCTTTCTTT.

This clonotype was recorded many times. This chain links TRBV7-2 with TRBJ1-5; D gene uncertain. Germline loops: CDR1 SGHTA, CDR2 FQGNSA. The V end lost 2 bases, the J end lost 2 bases, and 4 bases lay between the germline ends. The CDR3 is made up of 13 amino acids. The CDR3 spells CASSLRGNQPQHF. In nucleotides, the CDR3 is TGTGCCAGCAGCTTAAGGGGCAATCAGCCCCAGCATTTT.

Ten or more counts support this clonotype. The gene calls are TRBV4-3 and TRBJ2-7, with 8 bases aligning to TRBD1. Germline V lookup: CDR1 LGHNA, CDR2 YSLEER. This CDR3 contains 15 residues. Trimming at V came to 0 bases and at J to 6 bases, leaving 7 bases not matched to a gene. The CDR3 DNA reads TGCGCCAGCAGCCAAGATCCGCAGGGGGCTAGCGAGCAGTACTTC. It encodes CASSQDPQGASEQYF.

This clonotype was picked up many times. This chain connects TRBV3-1 to TRBJ2-7; D ambiguous. V was cut by 4 bases and J by 7 bases, with 14 bases left in between. This CDR3 comprises 13 residues. The V gene's germline CDR1 is LGHDT and CDR2 YNNKEL (reference sequence). The CDR3 loop reads CASSPSPFGEQYV. The CDR3 region has the DNA TGTGCCAGCAGCCCAAGTCCCTTTGGTGAGCAGTACGTC.

In its sample, this clonotype was seen many times. The rearrangement links TRBV10-3 to TRBJ2-3; 7 bases are a match to TRBD2. In germline, CDR1 is ENHRY, CDR2 SYGVKD. CDR3 length: 14 residues. Trimming cost V 4 bases and J 5 bases; bases outside gene matches: 6. The CDR3 region is CAISVDGGGDTQYF. The CDR3, as DNA: TGTGCCATCAGTGTTGATGGGGGGGGAGATACGCAGTATTTT.

This clonotype was observed at least ten times. The chain has TRBV11-2 and TRBJ1-2; 8 bases line up with TRBD1. Germline trimming cut 7 bases from V and 5 bases from J; bases unmatched to any gene: 3. The CDR3 length is 12 residues. The germline V gene has CDR1 SGHAT and CDR2 FQNNGV. The CDR3 here is CASNGQGYGYTF. CDR3 nucleotide sequence: TGTGCCAGCAATGGACAGGGATATGGCTACACCTTC.

There are many counts of this clonotype. Here the CDR3 DNA reads TGTGCCAGCAGCGCCCAAGGTAGTACTAACTATGGCTACACCTTC. Its protein is CASSAQGSTNYGYTF. This rearrangement joins TRBV9 to TRBJ1-2; the D is unclear. The germline V gene encodes CDR1 SGDLS and CDR2 YYNGEE. There are 15 residues in the CDR3. The V end lost 3 bases, the J end lost 0 bases, and 12 bases lay between the germline ends.

This clonotype has at least ten counts. The chain combines TRBV11-2 with TRBJ2-5; 7 bases line up with TRBD2. Trimming took 5 bases from V and 3 from J; bases not matched to a gene: 9. Germline CDR1 SGHAT, CDR2 FQNNGV. The CDR3 extends over 15 amino acids. CDR3: CASSPRASGEETQYF. Written as DNA, the CDR3 is TGTGCCAGCAGCCCACGAGCTAGCGGTGAAGAGACCCAGTACTTC.

This clonotype was seen many times. The rearrangement links TRBV12-3 or TRBV12-4 to TRBJ2-1; the D gene is possibly TRBD2 (7 bases). Trimming removed 7 bases from V and 7 bases from J, with 26 bases in between. This CDR3 is built from 17 residues. The CDR3 sequence: CASTSTVAGGAGNEQFF. In nucleotides, the CDR3 is TGTGCCAGCACCAGCACCGTAGCTGGGGGGGCCGGGAATGAGCAGTTCTTC.

This clonotype was observed many times. The rearrangement joins TRBV12-3 or TRBV12-4 to TRBJ1-6, with unresolved D. Deletions cut 3 bases from V and 0 bases from J, with 3 bases between. This CDR3 spans 14 amino acids. The CDR3 DNA sequence: TGTGCCAGCAGTTTCAGCTCCTATAATTCACCCCTCCACTTT. This translates into CASSFSSYNSPLHF.

CDR3 residues: CASSAGVVSWELFF. CDR3 nucleotide sequence: TGTGCCAGCAGCGCAGGGGTCGTCAGCTGGGAGCTGTTTTTT. This rearrangement joins TRBV5-4 to TRBJ2-2, with D possibly matching TRBD1 (6 bases). V was clipped by 4 bases and J by 9 bases, with 16 bases between them. There are 14 residues in the CDR3. Germline V gives CDR1 SGHNT, CDR2 YYREEE (reference sequence).

To note about this clonotype: A much larger clone sits a single nucleotide away, making a read error possible. The genes are TRBV12-3 or TRBV12-4 and TRBJ1-1; D unclear. Between the trimmed V and J ends, which lost 7 bases and 5 bases, there was a span of 14 bases. There are 13 residues in the CDR3. DNA of the CDR3: TGTGCCAGCACGATGGATGAGTGGACTGAAGCTTTCTTT. Its protein product is CASTMDEWTEAFF.

Ten or more counts support this clonotype. The V call is TRBV6-5, the J call TRBJ1-6; 8 nucleotides align to TRBD1. The junction had 4 bases not matched to a gene; V was cut back by 2 bases and J by 10 bases. CDR3 size: 14 residues. Germline values: CDR1 MNHEY, CDR2 SVGAGI. CDR3 loop: CASSYAQGVSPLHF. The DNA of the CDR3 is TGTGCCAGCAGTTACGCACAGGGGGTCTCACCCCTCCACTTT.

This clonotype was seen at least ten times. This sequence joins TRBV5-1 and TRBJ2-7; D gene uncertain. Germline CDR1 SGHRS, CDR2 YFSETQ. Between the trimmed V and J ends, which lost 0 bases and 5 bases, there was a span of 15 bases. This CDR3 has 15 residues. The CDR3 nucleotides are TGCGCCAGCAGCTTGGGGCACGCGCCCAGCGACGAGCAGTACGTC. Its translation: CASSLGHAPSDEQYV.

This clonotype was counted many times. The gene calls are TRBV5-1 and TRBJ2-1; TRBD2 matches 8 bases. The CDR3 covers 16 residues. With 7 bases clipped from V and 5 bases from J, the junction kept 14 bases outside the gene matches. The germline V gene has CDR1 SGHRS and CDR2 YFSETQ. CDR3 bases: TGCGCCAGCGAACCTCCCGGCGGGGGGAGAAACAATGAGCAGTTCTTC. Protein: CASEPPGGGRNNEQFF.

This clonotype has at least ten counts. V and J are TRBV24-1 and TRBJ2-5; 8 positions match TRBD1. Germline trimming cut 9 bases from V and 0 bases from J; bases unmatched to any gene: 8. Germline V CDR1 and CDR2: KGHDR, SFDVKD. The CDR3 loop spans 15 amino acids. CDR3 in DNA: TGTGCCACCGGTGCGGCGACAGGGGACCAAGAGACCCAGTACTTC. Residues: CATGAATGDQETQYF.

This clonotype was recorded at least ten times. The J gene is TRBJ2-7, the V gene TRBV7-2; D unclear. CDR3 length equals 13 residues. Trimming stripped 5 bases from V and 1 base from J, with 9 bases between. Germline V CDR1 and CDR2: SGHTA, FQGNSA. DNA of the CDR3: TGTGCCAGCAGCCCCGGGCCTTCCTACGAGCAGTACTTC. Protein: CASSPGPSYEQYF.

This clonotype occurred many times. J is TRBJ2-2 and V is TRBV3-1; D is uncertain. The CDR3 contains 16 residues. Germline loops: CDR1 LGHDT, CDR2 YNNKEL (reference sequence). Trimming cost V 0 bases and J 6 bases, with 14 bases left between them. CDR3 in amino acids: CASSQDLAALAGELFF. The CDR3 region has the DNA TGTGCCAGCAGCCAAGATTTGGCGGCCTTAGCCGGGGAGCTGTTTTTT. Filled out from reference TRBV3-1 and TRBJ2-2, the complete variable domain reads DTAVSQTPKYLVTQMGNDKSIKCEQNLGHDTMYWYKQDSKKFLKIMFSYNNKELIINETVPNRFSPKSPDKAHLNLHINSLELGDSAVYFCASSQDLAALAGELFFGEGSRLTVL.

This clonotype was picked up many times. The V gene is TRBV30, the J gene TRBJ2-7, with 11 bases matching TRBD1. Germline loops: CDR1 GTSNPN, CDR2 SVGIG (reference sequence). CDR3 length: 17 amino acids. With V trimmed by 1 base and J by 1 base, 9 bases remained unmatched. The CDR3 nucleotides read TGTGCCTGGAGTGCCGGACAGGGGGCGATAGGATCCTACGAGCAGTACTTC. This codes for CAWSAGQGAIGSYEQYF.

This chain joins TRBV15 and TRBJ2-1, with D perhaps TRBD1 (5 bases). Germline loops: CDR1 LNHNV, CDR2 YYDKDF (reference sequence). Trimming took 1 base from V and 4 from J, leaving 14 bases between them. This CDR3 region has 16 residues. As DNA, the CDR3 is TGTGCCACCAGCAGAGGGACAACCTTATCGTACAATGAGCAGTTCTTC. Protein sequence: CATSRGTTLSYNEQFF.

This clonotype was counted at least ten times. In nucleotides, the CDR3 is TGTGCCAGCAGTGTCCACAGGGAAAATGAAGCTTTCTTT. Encoded protein: CASSVHRENEAFF. This rearrangement joins TRBV6-2 or TRBV6-3 to TRBJ1-1; tentatively, D is TRBD1 (6 bases). Trimming stripped 5 bases from V and 7 bases from J, with 14 bases between. This CDR3 is 13 amino acids long. Germline V gives CDR1 MNHEY, CDR2 SVGEGT.

This clonotype occurred many times. The V call is TRBV4-1, the J call TRBJ1-3; 7 bases fit TRBD1. CDR1 and CDR2 (germline): MGHRA, YSYEKL. The length of the CDR3 is 18 residues. J gave up 2 bases and V 3 bases, and 13 bases lay outside the gene matches. The CDR3 here is CASSHGGTATSPGNTIYF. The CDR3 nucleotides are TGCGCCAGCAGCCACGGAGGGACAGCCACGTCCCCTGGAAACACCATATATTTT.

A remark on this clonotype: A much larger clone lies one base from this, so it may be a read error. The chain combines TRBV2 with TRBJ2-7; TRBD2 agrees at 12 bases. Looked up from germline, CDR1 is SNHLY and CDR2 is FYNNEI. The CDR3 totals 16 residues. In DNA, the CDR3 is TGTGACAGCAGTGGGGGTGGACTAGCGGGGATTTACGAGCAGTACTTC. Protein: CDSSGGGLAGIYEQYF.